This section outlines one T cell receptor beta chain sequence together with its context. As yet, its antigen is unknown. These data belong to a study of T cells after posttransplantation cyclophosphamide. Study-wide results and limits: Skin or GI-infiltrating T cells shared few TRB sequences with blood. TRB clonality was highly associated with recipient CMV seropositivity and reactivation. Later blood repertoires were often dominated by clones from the donor CD8+ memory compartment.

The CDR3 contains 15 residues. Germline-derived CDR1 and CDR2 are SGHAT and FQNNGV. Between the trimmed V and J ends, which lost 3 bases and 5 bases, there was a span of 16 bases. Profiled with immunoSEQ multiplex PCR; TCRdb holds only in-frame clones, not every one. The table lists fewer than 45,000 clones, around four fifths of them singletons. Cyclophosphamide on days +3 and +4 followed busulfan-fludarabine conditioning and a marrow graft. This clonotype originated in a female patient aged 40 to 50 who received an allogeneic stem cell transplant from a related donor, was CMV-positive, and had no GVHD. Some T cells may be transferred from the graft donor. The chain uses TRBV11-2 and TRBJ1-1, with D maybe TRBD1 (5 bases). The input for sequencing was CD4+ T cells sorted from blood, taken roughly 2,000 days after a stem cell transplant with posttransplant cyclophosphamide. CDR3 nucleotides: TGTGCCAGCAGCTTTTGGTTCGGGGGAGGAACTGAAGCTTTCTTT. Protein sequence: CASSFWFGGGTEAFF.